The entry below gives a single T cell receptor beta chain sequence along with its context. How the authors handled the data: By means of reference gene primer amplification, nucleated cell counts were estimated. Libraries were prepared by immunoSEQ multiplex PCR; TCRdb keeps only in-frame clonotypes and omits some of them. The D gene and trimming were derived from the DNA, and the V and J assignments and clone size from that table. The data contain some 100,000 clones, approximately 90% of them singletons. The source of the sample is a study of blood T cell repertoires in COVID-19. Across the study: Sources were T cells, B-cell-depleted T cells, or PBMCs; the material itself was cDNA or gDNA.

With 3 bases clipped from V and 4 bases from J, the junction kept 10 bases outside the gene matches. CDR1 GTSNPN and CDR2 SVGIG come from the germline V gene (reference sequence). The CDR3 totals 15 residues. Sequencing input: peripheral blood. The chain recombines TRBV30 with TRBJ1-1, with 8 nucleotides matching TRBD1. This sequence originates from a woman older than 75 with active COVID-19. As DNA, the CDR3 is TGTGCCTGGAGCCCCGGACAGGGCGAGAGCACTGAAGCTTTCTTT. This sequence encodes CAWSPGQGESTEAFF.